Below, one TCR beta chain is given with its context. This record comes from a study of blood T cell repertoires in COVID-19. The CDR3 is 16 amino acids. Germline V gene data show CDR1 as SGDLS and CDR2 as YYNGEE. Deletions cut 3 bases from V and 4 bases from J, with 19 bases between. The protocol was immunoSEQ multiplex PCR, while the TCRdb copy is restricted to in-frame clones and leaves out a portion. Among 150,000 to 200,000 clones listed, about 85% were seen once. V gene TRBV9 combines with J gene TRBJ1-2; D perhaps matches TRBD1 (5 bases). The TCR comes from a woman between 45 and 60 years old with COVID-19, enrolled during active disease. Sequenced input: peripheral blood. The CDR3 nucleotides read TGTGCCAGCAGCGCACAACTTGGGGGAGGGATCTATGGCTACACCTTC. Translating it yields CASSAQLGGGIYGYTF.